In its sample, the clone carrying this T cell receptor (beta chain) was seen a few times. The data are from a study of Graves' ophthalmopathy and Graves' hyperthyroidism. The V end was cut by 7 bases, the J end by 1 base, with 16 bases between. The CDR3 has 14 amino acids. Germline V lookup: CDR1 SQVTM, CDR2 ANQGSEA. The sequenced template was RNA, covering the TCR beta CDR3 region. The library came from an HTBI-primed first-round RT-PCR and a second-round multiplex PCR. Each CDR3 protein gets one entry after TCRdb re-called the multiplex PCR reads with MiXCR. The sample includes around 1,200,000 distinct CDR3 sequences, around a third of them seen just once.

What was sequenced was peripheral blood or thyroid tissue (not recorded which). The rearrangement uses TRBV29-1 and TRBJ2-5; TRBD2 is a possible D gene (5 bases). The receptor comes from an adult man with Graves' hyperthyroidism. The CDR3 nucleotides are TGCAGCGCCGACGGTCCCGAGGGCCAAGAGACCCAGTACTTC. Protein: CSADGPEGQETQYF.